A selection of T cell receptor beta chains follows, all from one sample in a study of early T cells in non-severe SARS-CoV-2 infection. TCRdb analysed the 5' RACE reads with MiXCR anew, one entry per CDR3 protein. The sample yields fewer than 30,000 distinct CDR3 sequences, 4.4% seen once. The sequencing input was whole blood. The receptor set was obtained from an adult who was a healthcare worker with PCR-confirmed SARS-CoV-2 infection or an uninfected control (not recorded which). Each CDR3 is given with its conserved first and last residue. D genes are given only for firm matches. Expanded clones get a size class; other rows say once, few or many, or leave the size out.

V	J	D	size	CDR3	DNA
TRBV13	TRBJ2-7	TRBD2	many	CASRVSGGADEQYF	TGTGCCAGCAGGGTTAGCGGGGGGGCTGACGAGCAGTACTTC
TRBV27	TRBJ2-7	TRBD1	many	CASSDRDRSEQYF	TGTGCCAGCAGCGACAGGGATCGATCCGAGCAGTACTTC
TRBV6-2/TRBV6-3	TRBJ1-1	TRBD1	many	CASFLSDRGKKDTEAFF	TGTGCCAGCTTCCTATCGGACAGGGGGAAAAAGGACACTGAAGCTTTCTTT
TRBV7-9	TRBJ2-3	TRBD1	many	CASGSRDRSTDTQYF	TGTGCCAGCGGAAGCCGGGACAGGAGCACAGATACGCAGTATTTT
TRBV4-2	TRBJ1-3	TRBD1	many	CASSQDADRAGNTIYF	TGTGCCAGCAGCCAAGACGCGGACAGGGCTGGAAACACCATATATTTT
TRBV30	TRBJ2-7	-	many	CASSTGLPREQYF	TGTGCCTCTAGCACGGGGCTGCCTCGGGAGCAGTACTTC
TRBV18	TRBJ2-1	-	many	CASSPGGGYNEQFF	TGTGCCAGCTCCCCTGGGGGAGGATACAATGAGCAGTTCTTC
TRBV2	TRBJ1-1	TRBD1	many	CASSKGQGKIEAFF	TGTGCCAGCAGCAAAGGACAGGGGAAAATTGAAGCTTTCTTT
TRBV4-3	TRBJ1-4	-	many	CASSQEGSEKLFF	TGCGCCAGCAGCCAAGAAGGTTCCGAAAAACTGTTTTTT
TRBV11-2	TRBJ2-3	-	many	CASSVIQGLTDTQYF	TGTGCCAGCAGCGTGATCCAGGGGCTCACAGATACGCAGTATTTT
TRBV28	TRBJ1-6	TRBD1	many	CASSSRDRGSPLHF	TGTGCCAGCAGCTCCCGGGACAGGGGTTCACCCCTCCACTTT
TRBV7-2	TRBJ2-3	-	many	CASSLDSISTDTQYF	TGTGCCAGCAGCTTAGATAGTATTAGCACAGATACGCAGTATTTT
TRBV20-1	TRBJ2-7	-	few	CSVGTKSYEQYF	TGCAGTGTAGGGACGAAGTCCTACGAGCAGTACTTC
TRBV6-1	TRBJ2-1	-	many	CASSEAGGSYNEQFF	TGTGCCAGCAGTGAAGCGGGGGGCTCCTACAATGAGCAGTTCTTC
TRBV10-3	TRBJ2-5	-	many	CAISESKKPERQETQYF	TGTGCCATCAGTGAGTCGAAAAAGCCAGAGCGGCAAGAGACCCAGTACTTC
TRBV14	TRBJ1-6	-	many	CASSPPRANSPLHF	TGTGCCAGCAGCCCCCCCCGGGCTAATTCACCCCTCCACTTT
TRBV30	TRBJ1-1	-	many	CAWSVRGQGGTEAFF	TGTGCCTGGAGTGTACGTGGGCAGGGTGGAACTGAAGCTTTCTTT
TRBV12-3/TRBV12-4	TRBJ1-6	TRBD1	many	CASSLKSGQPYNSPLHF	TGTGCCAGCAGTTTAAAGTCGGGACAGCCCTATAATTCACCCCTCCACTTT
TRBV7-9	TRBJ2-2	TRBD1	many	CASSPYGQVAGELFF	TGTGCCAGCAGCCCGTATGGACAGGTGGCCGGGGAGCTGTTTTTT
TRBV19	TRBJ1-6	-	many	CASRLGGPNSPLHF	TGTGCCAGTAGGCTCGGTGGCCCAAATTCACCCCTCCACTTT
TRBV7-9	TRBJ1-2	TRBD1	-	CASSLTGSKLYGYTF	TGTGCCAGCAGCTTGACAGGGTCTAAGCTGTATGGCTACACCTTC
TRBV20-1	TRBJ1-1	TRBD1	many	CSAWTGGEAFF	TGCAGTGCTTGGACAGGGGGCGAAGCTTTCTTT
TRBV28	TRBJ2-7	-	many	CASSLTGEWGRAIYEQYF	TGTGCCAGCAGTTTAACGGGGGAGTGGGGCAGGGCAATTTACGAGCAGTACTTC
TRBV7-6	TRBJ1-2	-	many	CASSYAISGPYNYGYTF	TGTGCCAGCAGCTACGCCATCTCGGGCCCCTATAACTATGGCTACACCTTC
TRBV20-1	TRBJ2-5	-	many	CSARVGEAVFEETQYF	TGCAGTGCTAGAGTTGGGGAAGCAGTTTTTGAAGAGACCCAGTACTTC
TRBV12-3/TRBV12-4	TRBJ2-5	-	many	CASRTTSWETQYF	TGTGCCAGCAGAACTACTAGCTGGGAGACCCAGTACTTC
TRBV6-6	TRBJ1-1	TRBD1	-	CASSPTGSYTEAFF	TGTGCCAGCAGTCCGACAGGGTCGTACACTGAAGCTTTCTTT
TRBV27	TRBJ1-5	TRBD1	medium-sized	CASRGTAPNQPQHF	TGTGCCAGCAGAGGGACAGCCCCTAATCAGCCCCAGCATTTT
TRBV6-2/TRBV6-3	TRBJ1-2	TRBD1	many	CASSDRARDGYTF	TGTGCCAGCAGTGACAGGGCACGGGATGGCTACACCTTC
TRBV20-1	TRBJ2-7	TRBD1	many	CSAPRSTGTYEQYF	TGCAGTGCCCCAAGATCGACAGGGACCTACGAGCAGTACTTC
TRBV12-3/TRBV12-4	TRBJ2-4	-	many	CASSLNAGAAKNIQYF	TGTGCCAGCAGTTTAAATGCGGGGGCAGCCAAAAACATTCAGTACTTC
TRBV11-2	TRBJ2-2	-	many	CASSVLGLNTGELFF	TGTGCCAGCAGCGTTTTGGGACTGAACACCGGGGAGCTGTTTTTT
TRBV7-8	TRBJ2-1	-	many	CASSPYEGGAFEQFF	TGTGCCAGCAGCCCCTATGAAGGGGGGGCCTTTGAGCAGTTCTTC
TRBV28	TRBJ2-6	-	many	CASNSGSGANVLTF	TGTGCCAGCAACTCTGGCTCTGGGGCCAACGTCCTGACTTTC
TRBV6-2/TRBV6-3	TRBJ2-7	-	many	CASSYDSLADPYEQYF	TGTGCCAGCAGTTACGACTCGTTGGCGGACCCCTACGAGCAGTACTTC
TRBV20-1	TRBJ2-5	-	many	CSARIATANQETQYF	TGCAGTGCTAGGATCGCGACCGCAAACCAAGAGACCCAGTACTTC
TRBV7-2	TRBJ2-7	-	many	CASSLVGDNSYEQYF	TGTGCCAGCAGCTTAGTGGGCGACAACTCCTACGAGCAGTACTTC
TRBV12-3/TRBV12-4	TRBJ1-1	-	many	CASTSGAAEAFF	TGTGCCAGCACCTCGGGGGCCGCTGAAGCTTTCTTT
TRBV30	TRBJ2-3	-	many	CAWSKRLDTQYF	TGTGCCTGGAGTAAAAGGTTAGATACGCAGTATTTT
TRBV10-2	TRBJ1-2	-	-	CASSAGAVLTF	TGCGCCAGCAGTGCGGGAGCTGTTCTCACCTTC
TRBV3-1	TRBJ2-7	TRBD2	many	CASSFSSGLAVYEQYF	TGTGCCAGCAGTTTCTCTTCCGGACTAGCGGTTTACGAGCAGTACTTC
TRBV12-3/TRBV12-4	TRBJ2-1	-	many	CASSFRRGSLANEQFF	TGTGCCAGCAGTTTTCGGAGGGGTTCCCTTGCCAATGAGCAGTTCTTC
TRBV9	TRBJ1-4	-	few	CASSTGTLTNEKLFF	TGTGCCAGCAGCACAGGGACACTCACTAATGAAAAACTGTTTTTT
TRBV29-1	TRBJ2-2	-	many	CSVGQGVKTGELFF	TGCAGCGTTGGGCAGGGTGTTAAAACCGGGGAGCTGTTTTTT
TRBV7-9	TRBJ1-5	-	many	CASSQGNPSFQPQHF	TGTGCCAGCAGCCAGGGGAATCCGTCTTTTCAGCCCCAGCATTTT
TRBV24-1	TRBJ2-1	-	many	CATSDFPSAGETYNEQFF	TGTGCCACCAGTGATTTTCCTTCGGCAGGGGAGACCTACAATGAGCAGTTCTTC
TRBV11-2	TRBJ1-5	-	many	CASSLGENQPQHF	TGTGCCAGCAGCTTAGGAGAAAATCAGCCCCAGCATTTT
TRBV14	TRBJ1-2	-	many	CASSQAIGYGYTF	TGTGCCAGCAGCCAAGCAATCGGATACGGCTACACCTTC
TRBV3-1	TRBJ1-6	-	many	CASSQRPGQNSPLHF	TGTGCCAGCAGCCAAAGGCCAGGACAGAATTCACCCCTCCACTTT
TRBV7-9	TRBJ1-6	TRBD1	many	CASSSQGRSYNSPLHF	TGTGCCAGCAGCTCACAGGGGAGGTCCTATAATTCACCCCTCCACTTT
TRBV19	TRBJ2-3	-	-	CASPREQYF	TGTGCCAGCCCAAGGGAGCAGTATTTT
TRBV11-2	TRBJ2-1	TRBD2	-	CASRKSGDYNEQFF	TGTGCCAGCAGAAAGAGCGGGGACTACAATGAGCAGTTCTTC
TRBV7-9	TRBJ1-3	-	medium-sized	CASSLEERRNTIYF	TGTGCCAGCAGCTTAGAGGAGAGGAGAAACACCATATATTTT
TRBV27	TRBJ2-3	-	many	CASSPIQHRTVSSTDTQYF	TGTGCCAGCAGTCCAATACAGCACCGGACAGTATCTAGCACAGATACGCAGTATTTT
TRBV3-1	TRBJ2-3	TRBD2	-	CASSQPGLSTNTLYF	TGTGCCAGCAGCCAACCGGGACTATCCACAAATACGCTGTATTTT